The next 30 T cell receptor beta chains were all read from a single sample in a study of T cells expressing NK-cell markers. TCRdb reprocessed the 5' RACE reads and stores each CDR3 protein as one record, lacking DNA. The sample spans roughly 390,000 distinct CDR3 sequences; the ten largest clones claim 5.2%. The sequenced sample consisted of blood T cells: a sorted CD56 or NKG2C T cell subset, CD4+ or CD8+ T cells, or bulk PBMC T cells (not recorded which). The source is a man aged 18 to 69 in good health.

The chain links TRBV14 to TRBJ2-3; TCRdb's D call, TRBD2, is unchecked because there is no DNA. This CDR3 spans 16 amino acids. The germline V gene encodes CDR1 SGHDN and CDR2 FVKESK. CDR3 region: CASSQGPSGYTDTQYF. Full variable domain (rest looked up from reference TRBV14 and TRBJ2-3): EAGVTQFPSHSVIEKGQTVTLRCDPISGHDNLYWYRRVMGKEIKFLLHFVKESKQDESGMPNNRFLAERTGGTYSTLKVQPAELEDSGVYFCASSQGPSGYTDTQYFGPGTRLTVL.

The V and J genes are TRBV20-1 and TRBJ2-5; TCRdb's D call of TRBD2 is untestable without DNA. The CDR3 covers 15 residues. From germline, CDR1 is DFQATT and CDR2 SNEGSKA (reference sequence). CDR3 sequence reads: CSARTSGARVETQYF.

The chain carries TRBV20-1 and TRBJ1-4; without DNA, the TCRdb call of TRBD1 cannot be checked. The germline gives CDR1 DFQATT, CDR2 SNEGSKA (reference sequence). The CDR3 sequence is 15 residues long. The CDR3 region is CSARGQLGNGEKLFF.

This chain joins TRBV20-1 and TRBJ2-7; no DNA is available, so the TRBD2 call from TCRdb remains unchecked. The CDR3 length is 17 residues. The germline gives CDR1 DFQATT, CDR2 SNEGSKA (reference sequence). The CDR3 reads CSASMGLAGALVYEQYF.

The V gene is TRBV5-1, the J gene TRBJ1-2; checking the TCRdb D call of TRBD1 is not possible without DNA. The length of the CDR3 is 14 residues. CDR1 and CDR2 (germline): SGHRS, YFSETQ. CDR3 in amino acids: CASGETGANYGYTF. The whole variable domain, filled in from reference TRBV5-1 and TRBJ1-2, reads KAGVTQTPRYLIKTRGQQVTLSCSPISGHRSVSWYQQTPGQGLQFLFEYFSETQRNKGNFPGRFSGRQFSNSRSEMNVSTLELGDSALYLCASGETGANYGYTFGSGTRLTVV.

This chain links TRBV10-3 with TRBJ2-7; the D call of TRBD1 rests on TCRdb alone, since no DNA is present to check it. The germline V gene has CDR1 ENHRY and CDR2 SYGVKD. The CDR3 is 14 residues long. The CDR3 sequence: CAISDGTGNYEQYF.

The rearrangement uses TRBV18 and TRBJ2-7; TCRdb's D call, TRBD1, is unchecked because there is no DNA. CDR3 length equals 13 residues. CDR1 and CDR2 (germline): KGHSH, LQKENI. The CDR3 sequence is CASSPLRVYEQYF.

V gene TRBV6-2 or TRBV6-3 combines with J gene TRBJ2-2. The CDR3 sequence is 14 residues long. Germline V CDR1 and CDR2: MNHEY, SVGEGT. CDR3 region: CASSYSIPAGELFF.

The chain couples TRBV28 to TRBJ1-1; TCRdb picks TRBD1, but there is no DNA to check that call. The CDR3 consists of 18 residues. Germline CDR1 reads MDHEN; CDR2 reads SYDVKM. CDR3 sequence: CASSSGGAPGPMNTEAFF.

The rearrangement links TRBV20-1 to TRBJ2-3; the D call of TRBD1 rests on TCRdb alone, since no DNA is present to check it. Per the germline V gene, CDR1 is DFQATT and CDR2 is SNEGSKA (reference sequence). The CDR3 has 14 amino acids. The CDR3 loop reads CSATLRQGADTQYF.

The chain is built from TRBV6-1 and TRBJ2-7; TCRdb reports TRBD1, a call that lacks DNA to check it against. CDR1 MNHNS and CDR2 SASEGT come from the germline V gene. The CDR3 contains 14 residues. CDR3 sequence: CASRAGTGFGEQYF.

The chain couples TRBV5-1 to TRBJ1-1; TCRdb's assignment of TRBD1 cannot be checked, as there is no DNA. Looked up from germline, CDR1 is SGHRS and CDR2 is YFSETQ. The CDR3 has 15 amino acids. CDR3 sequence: CASSPTEGAIGEAFF.

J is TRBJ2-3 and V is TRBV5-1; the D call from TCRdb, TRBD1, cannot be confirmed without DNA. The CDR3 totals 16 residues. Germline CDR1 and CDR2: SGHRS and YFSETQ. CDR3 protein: CASSLAGHPLTDTQYF. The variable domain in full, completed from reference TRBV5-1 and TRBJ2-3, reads KAGVTQTPRYLIKTRGQQVTLSCSPISGHRSVSWYQQTPGQGLQFLFEYFSETQRNKGNFPGRFSGRQFSNSRSEMNVSTLELGDSALYLCASSLAGHPLTDTQYFGPGTRLTVL.

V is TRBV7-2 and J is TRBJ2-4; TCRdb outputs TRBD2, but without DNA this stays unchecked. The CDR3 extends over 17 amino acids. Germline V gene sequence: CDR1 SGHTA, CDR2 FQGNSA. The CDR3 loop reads CASSSGLASLAKNIQYF.

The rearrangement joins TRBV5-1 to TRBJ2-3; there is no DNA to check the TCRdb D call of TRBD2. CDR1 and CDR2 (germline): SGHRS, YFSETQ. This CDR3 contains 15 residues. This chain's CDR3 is CASSPVTGLPDTQYF.

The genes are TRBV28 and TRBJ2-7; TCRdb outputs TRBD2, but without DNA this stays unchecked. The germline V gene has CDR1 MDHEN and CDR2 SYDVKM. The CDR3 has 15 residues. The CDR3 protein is CASSRGLASSYEQYF.

CDR3 in amino acids: CASSRRGGSSTDTQYF. The chain couples TRBV3-1 to TRBJ2-3; the D gene TCRdb calls, TRBD1, cannot be checked with no DNA. The length of the CDR3 is 16 residues. The germline V gene has CDR1 LGHDT and CDR2 YNNKEL (reference sequence).

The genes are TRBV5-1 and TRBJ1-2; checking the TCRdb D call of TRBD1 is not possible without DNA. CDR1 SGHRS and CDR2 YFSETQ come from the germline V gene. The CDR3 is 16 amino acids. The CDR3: CASSYTDRTNNYGYTF.

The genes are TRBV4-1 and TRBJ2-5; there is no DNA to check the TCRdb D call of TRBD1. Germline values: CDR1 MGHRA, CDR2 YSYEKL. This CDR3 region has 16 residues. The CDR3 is CASSPRSGTGKETQYF.

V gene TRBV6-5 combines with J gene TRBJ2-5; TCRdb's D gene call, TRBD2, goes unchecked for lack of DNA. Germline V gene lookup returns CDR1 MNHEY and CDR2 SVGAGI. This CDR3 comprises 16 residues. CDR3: CASSYGASGVAETQYF.

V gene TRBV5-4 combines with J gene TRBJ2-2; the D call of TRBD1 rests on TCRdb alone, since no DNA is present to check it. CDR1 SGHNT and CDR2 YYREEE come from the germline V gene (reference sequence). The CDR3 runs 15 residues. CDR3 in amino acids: CASRNRDSNTGELFF.

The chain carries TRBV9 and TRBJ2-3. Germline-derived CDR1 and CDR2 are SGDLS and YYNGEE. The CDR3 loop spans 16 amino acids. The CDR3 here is CASSSSSGYGTDTQYF.

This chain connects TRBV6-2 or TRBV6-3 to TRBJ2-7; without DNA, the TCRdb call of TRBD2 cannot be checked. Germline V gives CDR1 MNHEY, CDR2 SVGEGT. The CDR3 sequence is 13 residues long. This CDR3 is CARGTSPLYEQYF.

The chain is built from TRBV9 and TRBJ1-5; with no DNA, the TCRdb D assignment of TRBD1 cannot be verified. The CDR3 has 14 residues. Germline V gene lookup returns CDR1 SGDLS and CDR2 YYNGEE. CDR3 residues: CASSPQVDGKPQHF.

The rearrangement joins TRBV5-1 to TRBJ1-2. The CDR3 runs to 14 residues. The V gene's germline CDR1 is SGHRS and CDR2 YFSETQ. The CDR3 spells CASSFSRLLDGYTF.

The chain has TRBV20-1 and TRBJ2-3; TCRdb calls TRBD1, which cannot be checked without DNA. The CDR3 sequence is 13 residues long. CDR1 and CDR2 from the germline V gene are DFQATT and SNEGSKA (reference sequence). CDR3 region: CSLRGGGGDTQYF.

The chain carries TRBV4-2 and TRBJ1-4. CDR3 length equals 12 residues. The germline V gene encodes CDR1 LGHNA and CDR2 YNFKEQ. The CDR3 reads CASRWEAEKLFF.

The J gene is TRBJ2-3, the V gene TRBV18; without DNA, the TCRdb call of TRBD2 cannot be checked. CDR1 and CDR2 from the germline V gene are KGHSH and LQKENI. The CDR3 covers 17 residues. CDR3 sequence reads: CASSTLPGLAGKGTQYF.

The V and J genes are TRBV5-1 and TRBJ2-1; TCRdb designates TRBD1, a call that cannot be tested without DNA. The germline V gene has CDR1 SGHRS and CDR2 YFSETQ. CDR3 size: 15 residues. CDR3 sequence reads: CASSSGTGVGNEQFF.

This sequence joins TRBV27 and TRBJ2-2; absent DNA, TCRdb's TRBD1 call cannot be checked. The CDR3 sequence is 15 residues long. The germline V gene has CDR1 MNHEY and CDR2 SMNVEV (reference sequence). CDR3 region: CASRRGQANTGELFF.